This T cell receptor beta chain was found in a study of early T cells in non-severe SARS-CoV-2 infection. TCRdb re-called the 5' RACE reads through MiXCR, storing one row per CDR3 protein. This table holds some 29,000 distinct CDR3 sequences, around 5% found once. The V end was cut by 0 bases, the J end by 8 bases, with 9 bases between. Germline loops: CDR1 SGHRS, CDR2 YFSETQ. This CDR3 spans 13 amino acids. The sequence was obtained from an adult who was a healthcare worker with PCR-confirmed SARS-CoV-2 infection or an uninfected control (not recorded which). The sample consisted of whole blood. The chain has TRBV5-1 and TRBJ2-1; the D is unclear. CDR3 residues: CASSLGVWDEQFF. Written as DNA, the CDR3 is TGCGCCAGCAGCTTGGGAGTTTGGGATGAGCAGTTCTTC.